This is a list of T cell receptor beta chains from one sample in a study of blood T cell repertoires in COVID-19. Sequenced by immunoSEQ multiplex PCR; TCRdb stores in-frame clones only, minus some. The table lists over 60,000 clones, around 90% of them singletons, with roughly 6.2% in the top ten. The material sequenced was peripheral blood. Receptors originate from a woman older than 75 with active COVID-19. The CDR3 runs from the conserved cysteine through the conserved F or W. The D gene is left open where the match is weak. Size values are once, few and many counts, or a class for expanded clones, and some rows have none.

V	length	D	J	size	DNA	CDR3
TRBV13	15	TRBD1	TRBJ1-6	NA	TGTGCCAGCAGCGCCGGACAGGGGGCGGGTTCACCCCTCCACTTT	CASSAGQGAGSPLHF
TRBV11-3	17	TRBD2	TRBJ2-2	NA	TGTGCCAGCAGCTTAGATAGCCTAGCGGTGAACACCGGGGAGCTGTTTTTT	CASSLDSLAVNTGELFF
TRBV12-3/TRBV12-4	13	NA	TRBJ1-1	NA	TGTGCCAGCAGTTTTCTTGGGGGCGAGAGGGCTTTCTTT	CASSFLGGERAFF
TRBV6-1	14	TRBD1	TRBJ2-4	NA	TGTGCCAGCAGTGAAGGGACAGGTAAAAACATTCAGTACTTC	CASSEGTGKNIQYF
TRBV7-2	14	NA	TRBJ2-3	NA	TGTGCCAGCAGCGCCGGGTTCGAGGGAGATACGCAGTATTTT	CASSAGFEGDTQYF
TRBV6-6	15	TRBD1	TRBJ2-7	NA	TGTGCCAGCAGTTACTCGGGGACAGGGAACTACGAGCAGTACTTC	CASSYSGTGNYEQYF
TRBV27	14	TRBD1	TRBJ2-3	NA	TGTGCCAGCGGCCTTATGGACAGGGGAGATACGCAGTATTTT	CASGLMDRGDTQYF
TRBV29-1	15	NA	TRBJ2-5	NA	TGCAGCGTTGGGGACCTAGCGAAAACCATGGGGACCCAGTACTTC	CSVGDLAKTMGTQYF
TRBV4-2	16	TRBD1	TRBJ2-1	NA	TGTGCCAGCAGCCAAGGGGGGACAGTCTCCTACAATGAGCAGTTCTTC	CASSQGGTVSYNEQFF
TRBV30	13	TRBD2	TRBJ2-1	NA	TGTGCCACGGAGCGGGAGGGCCGGAATGAGCAGTTCTTC	CATEREGRNEQFF
TRBV2	14	NA	TRBJ2-3	NA	TGTGCCAGCCAGACAGGGGCGGGAGCAGATACGCAGTATTTT	CASQTGAGADTQYF
TRBV6-6	14	NA	TRBJ1-2	NA	TGTGCCAGCAAAGGAACAGACGGGGACTATGGCTACACCTTC	CASKGTDGDYGYTF
TRBV6-2/TRBV6-3	16	TRBD2	TRBJ2-1	NA	TGTGCCAGCAGTCGTCTCGGCGGGAGGGGTTACAATGAGCAGTTCTTC	CASSRLGGRGYNEQFF
TRBV19	14	TRBD1	TRBJ2-7	once	TGTGCCAGTAGTAGAACCGGGACAGGGAACGAGCAGTACTTC	CASSRTGTGNEQYF
TRBV3-1/TRBV3-2	16	NA	TRBJ2-2	NA	TGTGCCAGCAGTCCCCCCTTTACAAGGAGGCCCGGGGAGCTGTTTTTT	CASSPPFTRRPGELFF
TRBV24-1	15	NA	TRBJ2-3	NA	TGTGCCACCAGTGATCCGGGAGCTAGCACAGATACGCAGTATTTT	CATSDPGASTDTQYF
TRBV18	14	NA	TRBJ1-2	NA	TGTGCCAGCGATTCCGGACAGTGGAACTATGGCTACACCTTC	CASDSGQWNYGYTF
TRBV5-1	21	TRBD1	TRBJ1-5	NA	TGCGCCAGCAGCGAGTCCCTTTCCGGGACAGGAGAATCTTATAGCAATCAGCCCCAGCATTTT	CASSESLSGTGESYSNQPQHF
TRBV10-2	16	TRBD2	TRBJ2-5	NA	TGCGCCAGCACCCTAGGCCTAGCGGGAGGAACGGAGACCCAGTACTTC	CASTLGLAGGTETQYF
TRBV28	12	NA	TRBJ2-3	NA	TGTGCCAGCAGCCGTCTGCGAGATACGCAGTATTTT	CASSRLRDTQYF
TRBV6-1	15	NA	TRBJ2-3	NA	TGTGCCAGCAGTGAAGACAACAGGTTCACAGATACGCAGTATTTT	CASSEDNRFTDTQYF
TRBV28	12	NA	TRBJ1-1	once	TGTGCCAGCAGTTTTCAGGGCACTGAAGCTTTCTTT	CASSFQGTEAFF
TRBV3-1/TRBV3-2	17	TRBD1	TRBJ1-4	NA	TGTGCCAGCAGCCCGTCCGCAGGGGGCCCGACTAATGAAAAACTGTTTTTT	CASSPSAGGPTNEKLFF
TRBV20-1	11	NA	TRBJ2-2	NA	TGCAGGTATCCGAACACCGGGGAGCTGTTTTTT	CRYPNTGELFF
TRBV6-5	11	NA	TRBJ2-1	NA	TGTGCCAGCATGAGGCTTAATGAGCAGTTCTTC	CASMRLNEQFF
TRBV6-6	15	NA	TRBJ1-5	few	TGTGCCAGCAGTGCGCCGACAGGCCGCAATCAGCCCCAGCATTTT	CASSAPTGRNQPQHF
TRBV20-1	9	NA	TRBJ1-1	once	TGCAGTGCTGAGCCCCGAGCTTTCTTT	CSAEPRAFF
TRBV27	16	TRBD1	TRBJ1-2	NA	TGTGCCAGCAGGGGGGGACAGGGTCGTGGTAACTATGGCTACACCTTC	CASRGGQGRGNYGYTF
TRBV10-3	16	NA	TRBJ2-7	NA	TGTGCCATCAGTCCCGGTCAGGGTTTTGAACGACGCGAGCAGTACTTC	CAISPGQGFERREQYF
TRBV5-6	15	TRBD1	TRBJ2-7	NA	TGTGCCAGCAGCGGAGCCGGGACAGGGCTTCACGAGCAGTACTTC	CASSGAGTGLHEQYF
TRBV18	17	TRBD1	TRBJ1-3	NA	TGTGCCAGCTCACCACGGGGCGGACAGGGGGACGGAAACACCATATATTTT	CASSPRGGQGDGNTIYF
TRBV6-2/TRBV6-3	15	NA	TRBJ1-4	NA	TGTGCCAGCAGTTATGGGGCCGTCCCTAATGAAAAACTGTTTTTT	CASSYGAVPNEKLFF
TRBV5-1	14	TRBD2	TRBJ2-5	NA	TGCGCCAGCAGCCGCGGACTAGTGGGAGAGACCCAGTACTTC	CASSRGLVGETQYF
TRBV7-2	15	NA	TRBJ2-2	NA	TGTGCCAGCAGCTTTACCCGACAGGCCACCGGGGAGCTGTTTTTT	CASSFTRQATGELFF
TRBV19	14	TRBD1	TRBJ2-7	NA	TGTGCCACCCGGGACAGGGACTCGTCCTACGAGCAGTACTTC	CATRDRDSSYEQYF
TRBV5-1	11	TRBD2	TRBJ2-1	NA	TGCGCCAGCTGGGAGCGGGACGAGCAGTTCTTC	CASWERDEQFF
TRBV24-1	14	TRBD2	TRBJ2-5	NA	TGTGCCACCAGTGATTTGAGCGGGGGGGGGACCCAGTACTTC	CATSDLSGGGTQYF
TRBV5-1	14	NA	TRBJ1-1	NA	TGCGCCAGCAGCTTGGACAGGGTTAACACTGAAGCTTTCTTT	CASSLDRVNTEAFF
TRBV9	14	TRBD1	TRBJ2-7	NA	TGTGCCAGCAGCCCTGGACAGGGTACCTACGAGCAGTACTTC	CASSPGQGTYEQYF
TRBV19	14	TRBD1	TRBJ2-7	NA	TGTGCCAGTAGTTTCCCCGGGACAGAATACGAGCAGTACTTC	CASSFPGTEYEQYF
TRBV28	13	NA	TRBJ2-1	few	TGTGCCAGCCAGCCGCGGGTGTACAATGAGCAGTTCTTC	CASQPRVYNEQFF
TRBV18	16	NA	TRBJ1-2	NA	TGTGCCAGCTCACCATCGCCCCCGGCGGCTAACTATGGCTACACCTTC	CASSPSPPAANYGYTF
TRBV7-2	13	NA	TRBJ1-1	NA	TGTGCCAGCAGCTCTAGAACGGGAACTGAAGCTTTCTTT	CASSSRTGTEAFF
TRBV28	14	NA	TRBJ1-2	NA	TGTGCCAGCACTTATGCAGGGGTTGGCTATGGCTACACCTTC	CASTYAGVGYGYTF
TRBV9	14	TRBD1	TRBJ2-7	NA	TGTGCCAGCAGCCCGGGACAGGTATCCTACGAGCAGTACTTC	CASSPGQVSYEQYF
TRBV6-2/TRBV6-3	15	NA	TRBJ1-5	few	TGTGCCAGCAGTCCGCGGGTGGTGGGCAATCAGCCCCAGCATTTT	CASSPRVVGNQPQHF
TRBV5-4	14	TRBD2	TRBJ2-3	NA	TGTGCCAGCAGCTCCGGGACTACGACAGATACGCAGTATTTT	CASSSGTTTDTQYF
TRBV7-3	16	NA	TRBJ2-2	NA	TGTGCCAGCAGCTTAAAGACTCGCCAAAACACCGGGGAGCTGTTTTTT	CASSLKTRQNTGELFF
TRBV28	14	TRBD1	TRBJ2-1	NA	TGTGCCAGCAGGACGGACAGGGGGCGGGGTGAGCAGTTCTTC	CASRTDRGRGEQFF
TRBV12-3/TRBV12-4	11	TRBD2	TRBJ2-7	NA	TGTGCCAGCAGTCTCGGGGGGGAGCAGTACTTC	CASSLGGEQYF
TRBV27	15	TRBD1	TRBJ1-1	NA	TGTGCCAGCAGTCTCTTGGGACAGGGGAACACTGAAGCTTTCTTT	CASSLLGQGNTEAFF
TRBV7-2	16	NA	TRBJ1-4	once	TGTGCCAGCAGCTCCCCATGGGGGGGAGAGGCTGAAAAACTGTTTTTT	CASSSPWGGEAEKLFF
TRBV28	15	TRBD1	TRBJ1-2	NA	TGTGCCAGCAGTATCGGGACAGGGAAGTACAGAGGCTACACCTTC	CASSIGTGKYRGYTF